This T cell receptor (beta chain) was found in a study of cytomegalovirus exposure and HLA in healthy donors. Overall study findings and caveats: In a later analysis, TCR beta V- and J-gene trimming showed a link to a missense DCLRE1C variant. Certain indistinguishable V segments, among them TRBV6-2 and TRBV6-3, were excluded. Overall, approximately 150 TCR beta chains were annotated as cytomegalovirus-associated.

In the case of this clone: Its antigen is currently unknown.

The PCR was carried out with 60 Vbeta primers and 13 Jbeta primers. Repertoires were generated with immunoSEQ multiplex PCR, while TCRdb's copy carries only in-frame clones and drops some. This table holds approximately 130,000 clones, just under 90% found once. Between the trimmed V and J ends, which lost 3 bases and 4 bases, there was a span of 9 bases. The CDR3 is made up of 13 amino acids. Germline CDR1 and CDR2: SGHAT and FQNNGV. This chain uses TRBV11-2 with TRBJ1-2, with D perhaps matching TRBD1 (5 bases). The sample was PBMCs. The sequence was collected from a woman younger than 45 in good health and CMV-seronegative. CDR3 sequence (DNA): TGTGCCAGCAGCTTTAGGGGCGGCTATGGCTACACCTTC. As protein: CASSFRGGYGYTF.